This passage covers 17 T cell receptor beta chains from one sample sequenced in a study of tissue T cells after allogeneic stem cell transplantation. The table came from immunoSEQ multiplex PCR; TCRdb's copy has only in-frame clones and leaves some out. Of 3,500 to 4,500 clones in the sample, around 63% were seen once. The sequencing here drew on tissue from the ileum, taken at autopsy. These receptors all stem from a male donor at least 60 years old with lung cancer.

The chain recombines TRBV2 with TRBJ1-3; D call uncertain. V gave up 4 bases and J gave up 2 bases, with 18 bases separating them. The CDR3 consists of 17 residues. The germline V gene encodes CDR1 SNHLY and CDR2 FYNNEI. The DNA of the CDR3 is TGTGCCAGCAGTGCCCTCCCCCCGGGGAGGGCTGGAAACACCATATATTTT. Its protein is CASSALPPGRAGNTIYF.

The table lists this clone with a count of one. The chain is built from TRBV28 and TRBJ2-4, with 7 bases identical to TRBD1. This CDR3 is built from 15 residues. Germline V CDR1 and CDR2: MDHEN, SYDVKM. V was clipped by 6 bases and J by 3 bases; unmatched bases: 8. This CDR3 reads CASRTFRDSKNIQYF. For the CDR3, the DNA is TGTGCCAGCAGAACTTTCCGGGACAGCAAAAACATTCAGTACTTC.

The chain combines TRBV30 with TRBJ2-7; 7 positions agree with TRBD1. This CDR3 contains 13 residues. Germline V lookup: CDR1 GTSNPN, CDR2 SVGIG (reference sequence). The junction had 7 bases not matched to a gene; V was cut back by 3 bases and J by 5 bases. As DNA, the CDR3 is TGTGCCTGGAGCTACAGGGGATGGGACGAGCAGTACTTC. Translated, it gives CAWSYRGWDEQYF.

The chain uses TRBV2 and TRBJ1-2; D gene uncertain. Trimming removed 7 bases at V and 1 base at J, with 4 bases between. This CDR3 is built from 11 residues. Germline CDR1 reads SNHLY; CDR2 reads FYNNEI. CDR3 coding DNA: TGTGCCAGCACAAATAACTATGGCTACACCTTC. Protein product: CASTNNYGYTF.

This clone was seen only a few times. V usage is TRBV5-4 and J usage is TRBJ2-1; D gene uncertain. The V gene's germline CDR1 is SGHNT and CDR2 YYREEE (reference sequence). CDR3 length equals 15 residues. Trimming left V 4 bases short and J 9 bases short, with 20 bases between. The CDR3 spells CASSPTHRPGSEQFF. In DNA form, the CDR3 reads TGTGCCAGCAGCCCCACTCATCGACCAGGCAGTGAGCAGTTCTTC.

The V call is TRBV6-2 or TRBV6-3, the J call TRBJ2-7, with D possibly TRBD2 on 6 matching bases. This CDR3 is built from 16 residues. Between the trimmed V and J ends, which lost 0 bases and 3 bases, there was a span of 15 bases. Germline V lookup: CDR1 MNHEY, CDR2 SVGEGT. The chain's CDR3 is CASSYSGGLLIYEQYF. CDR3 coding DNA: TGTGCCAGCAGTTACTCGGGGGGACTCCTTATCTACGAGCAGTACTTC.

The gene calls are TRBV12-3 or TRBV12-4 and TRBJ2-3; TRBD2 agrees at 8 bases. With 2 bases clipped from V and 11 bases from J, the junction kept 6 bases outside the gene matches. The CDR3 loop spans 13 amino acids. Here the CDR3 DNA reads TGTGCCAGCAGTTTACAGCGGGGGTCTGTGCAGTATTTT. Its protein product is CASSLQRGSVQYF.

This chain connects TRBV10-3 to TRBJ1-1, with 8 bases that match TRBD1. The CDR3 length is 14 residues. The V gene's germline CDR1 is ENHRY and CDR2 SYGVKD. With 4 bases clipped from V and 1 base from J, the junction kept 2 bases outside the gene matches. The CDR3 here is CAISGQGQNTEAFF. CDR3 sequence (DNA): TGTGCCATCAGTGGACAGGGGCAGAACACTGAAGCTTTCTTT.

The table lists this clone with a count of one. The J gene is TRBJ2-2, the V gene TRBV6-5; TRBD2 matches at 11 bases. J was trimmed by 6 bases and V by 4 bases; bases with no gene match: 4. The CDR3 consists of 15 residues. The V gene's germline CDR1 is MNHEY and CDR2 SVGAGI. The CDR3 nucleotides are TGTGCCAGCAGTTTAGCGGGAGGGCCCCCCGGGGAGCTGTTTTTT. Its translation: CASSLAGGPPGELFF.

The gene calls are TRBV28 and TRBJ1-2; D unclear. V gave up 3 bases and J gave up 7 bases, with 12 bases separating them. CDR3 length equals 13 residues. Germline CDR1 reads MDHEN; CDR2 reads SYDVKM. For the CDR3, the DNA is TGTGCCAGCAGTTTTTCATTAGGCTCTGGCTACACCTTC. Amino acids: CASSFSLGSGYTF.

This chain links TRBV3-1 (or the pseudogene TRBV3-2) with TRBJ2-4, with unresolved D. V dropped 1 base and J dropped 2 bases, with 12 bases sitting between them. Germline V CDR1 and CDR2: LGHDT, YNNKEL (reference sequence). CDR3 length: 16 amino acids. Here the CDR3 DNA reads TGTGCCAGCAGCCAAGGTAGGGTACGAACCAAAAACATTCAGTACTTC. It yields the protein CASSQGRVRTKNIQYF.

The rearrangement uses TRBV5-4 and TRBJ2-2; TRBD2 aligns across 11 bases. The CDR3 length is 19 residues. The germline V gene has CDR1 SGHNT and CDR2 YYREEE (reference sequence). After removal of 3 bases from V and 3 bases from J, the junction contained 13 bases not matched to a gene. For the CDR3, the DNA is TGTGCCAGCAGCTACGATAGCGGGGGGGCCCCCACCGACACCGGGGAGCTGTTTTTT. Residues: CASSYDSGGAPTDTGELFF.

The chain combines TRBV3-1 (or the pseudogene TRBV3-2) with TRBJ2-4; D remains ambiguous. The CDR3 has 12 amino acids. CDR1 LGHDT and CDR2 YNNKEL come from the germline V gene (reference sequence). Trimming pared 3 bases from V and 10 bases from J, leaving 10 bases between. CDR3 loop: CASSQGNWIQYF. The CDR3 bases are TGTGCCAGCAGCCAGGGCAATTGGATTCAGTACTTC.

This clone is medium-sized by share. The J gene is TRBJ2-7, the V gene TRBV5-4, with 9 nucleotides matching TRBD2. Unmatched junction bases numbered 7, after V lost 1 base and J lost 2 bases. Germline CDR1 reads SGHNT; CDR2 reads YYREEE (reference sequence). The length of the CDR3 is 16 residues. CDR3 sequence: CASSLKSGRFAYEQYF. The DNA for the CDR3 is TGTGCCAGCAGCTTGAAAAGCGGGAGGTTTGCCTACGAGCAGTACTTC. Variable domain in full (rest from reference TRBV5-4 and TRBJ2-7): ETGVTQSPTHLIKTRGQQVTLRCSSQSGHNTVSWYQQALGQGPQFIFQYYREEENGRGNFPPRFSGLQFPNYSSELNVNALELDDSALYLCASSLKSGRFAYEQYFGPGTRLTVT.

The chain is built from TRBV5-5 and TRBJ2-5; D unclear. CDR1 is SGHKS, CDR2 YYEKEE, per germline (reference sequence). V lost 4 bases to trimming and J lost 1 base, with 17 bases between them. The CDR3 consists of 16 residues. CDR3 nucleotides: TGTGCCAGCAGCACCCCCCCGATGGGTTTCCAAGAGACCCAGTACTTC. Residues: CASSTPPMGFQETQYF.

The rearrangement links TRBV21-1 to TRBJ1-5. TRBV21-1 constitutes a pseudogene. CDR3 size: 16 residues. CDR3 sequence: CASSTPGLGGNQPQHF. The CDR3 DNA sequence: TGTGCCAGCAGCACCCCGGGTTTGGGGGGCAATCAGCCCCAGCATTTT.

V usage is TRBV4-3 and J usage is TRBJ1-5, with D unclear. The V gene lost 4 bases and the J gene lost 7 bases, with 11 bases spanning the gap. The CDR3 contains 13 residues. Germline CDR1 reads LGHNA; CDR2 reads YSLEER. For the CDR3, the DNA is TGCGCCAGCAGCCTTAGGCGGAACCAGCCCCAGCATTTT. Translating gives CASSLRRNQPQHF.